A single sample gave rise to the 29 T cell receptor beta chains below, sequenced in a study of cytomegalovirus exposure and HLA in healthy donors. Profiled with immunoSEQ multiplex PCR; TCRdb holds only in-frame clones, not every one. Of approximately 280,000 clones listed, roughly 90% are singletons. Sequencing was carried out using PBMCs. The receptor set was obtained from a woman between 18 and 30 years old in good health and CMV-seronegative.

This chain joins TRBV28 and TRBJ1-2, with D possibly TRBD1 on 5 matching bases. Germline CDR1 and CDR2: MDHEN and SYDVKM. V gave up 5 bases and J gave up 4 bases, with 8 bases separating them. There are 12 residues in the CDR3. CDR3 sequence: CASSPDSYGYTF. The CDR3 DNA reads as TGTGCCAGCAGTCCCGACAGCTATGGCTACACCTTC.

The chain joins TRBV11-2 to TRBJ2-2, with D perhaps TRBD2 (5 bases). The ends were cut back, 3 bases at V and 6 bases at J, with 20 bases in the middle. Per the germline V gene, CDR1 is SGHAT and CDR2 is FQNNGV. The CDR3 extends over 17 amino acids. CDR3 sequence (DNA): TGTGCCAGCAGCTTGGGTGAAGGACTGACGGTGGCCGGGGAGCTGTTTTTT. This encodes CASSLGEGLTVAGELFF. Drawing the rest from reference TRBV11-2 and TRBJ2-2, the complete variable domain is EAGVAQSPRYKIIEKRQSVAFWCNPISGHATLYWYQQILGQGPKLLIQFQNNGVVDDSQLPKDRFSAERLKGVDSTLKIQPAKLEDSAVYLCASSLGEGLTVAGELFFGEGSRLTVL.

The gene calls are TRBV15 and TRBJ2-3; 7 nucleotides agree with TRBD2. Germline lookup yields CDR1 LNHNV and CDR2 YYDKDF (reference sequence). Losses at the gene ends were 0 bases for V and 4 bases for J; bases not matched to a gene: 4. CDR3 length: 15 amino acids. The CDR3 DNA follows: TGTGCCACCAGCAGAGAGGGAGGGGCGGCAGATACGCAGTATTTT. It yields the protein CATSREGGAADTQYF.

This clone was detected only once. The chain employs TRBV27 and TRBJ2-3; 9 positions match TRBD2. The CDR3 runs to 15 residues. V lost 8 bases and J lost 3; bases outside the gene matches: 9. Germline CDR1 reads MNHEY; CDR2 reads SMNVEV (reference sequence). The CDR3 loop is CASEPLAGSTDTQYF. Here the CDR3 DNA reads TGTGCCAGCGAACCTCTAGCGGGATCGACAGATACGCAGTATTTT.

The genes are TRBV28 and TRBJ2-7; the D gene is possibly TRBD2 (6 bases). Germline assignment: CDR1 MDHEN and CDR2 SYDVKM. The V gene lost 7 bases and the J gene lost 6 bases, with 22 bases spanning the gap. This CDR3 has 15 amino acids. CDR3 in amino acids: CASTQISGRSGEQYF. DNA of the CDR3: TGTGCCAGCACCCAAATTTCCGGGAGAAGTGGCGAGCAGTACTTC.

This chain joins TRBV2 and TRBJ1-3; TRBD1 might be the D (5 bases). The V end lost 5 bases, the J end lost 4 bases, and 12 bases lay between the germline ends. This CDR3 region has 14 residues. The germline V gene has CDR1 SNHLY and CDR2 FYNNEI. CDR3: CASSPQVRGNTIYF. Written as DNA, the CDR3 is TGTGCCAGCAGTCCACAGGTTCGGGGAAACACCATATATTTT. Full variable domain (remainder filled in from reference TRBV2 and TRBJ1-3): EPEVTQTPSHQVTQMGQEVILRCVPISNHLYFYWYRQILGQKVEFLVSFYNNEISEKSEIFDDQFSVERPDGSNFTLKIRSTKLEDSAMYFCASSPQVRGNTIYFGEGSWLTVV.

The chain's CDR3 is CASSTGGNFYGYTF. CDR3 nucleotides: TGTGCCAGCTCGACAGGGGGAAATTTTTATGGCTACACCTTC. V and J are TRBV19 and TRBJ1-2, with 9 bases identical to TRBD1. Germline CDR1 is LNHDA and CDR2 is SQIVND (reference sequence). V lost 9 bases and J lost 5; bases outside the gene matches: 10. The CDR3 runs to 14 residues.

The rearrangement uses TRBV7-3 and TRBJ2-1; 12 nucleotides match TRBD2. Germline CDR1 SGHTA, CDR2 FQGTGA. Losses at the gene ends were 3 bases for V and 9 bases for J; bases not matched to a gene: 12. This CDR3 has 17 amino acids. As DNA, the CDR3 is TGTGCCAGCAGCTTGGCGGGGCTAGCGGGAGGGCCGCTTGAGCAGTTCTTC. Amino acid sequence: CASSLAGLAGGPLEQFF.

The V and J genes are TRBV11-1 and TRBJ1-2, with D possibly matching TRBD1 (5 bases). V was shortened by 0 bases and J by 6 bases, with 14 bases between the two germline ends. Germline V gene sequence: CDR1 SGHAT, CDR2 FQDESV (reference sequence). This CDR3 region has 15 residues. The CDR3 nucleotides are TGTGCCAGCAGCTTAGCCCCGGGACTCTCAGATGGCTACACCTTC. The encoded protein is CASSLAPGLSDGYTF.

The chain combines TRBV15 with TRBJ2-1, with TRBD1 as a possible D gene (5 bases). V shed 6 bases and J shed 6 bases, with 12 bases lying between them. Germline V gives CDR1 LNHNV, CDR2 YYDKDF (reference sequence). The CDR3 has 13 amino acids. CDR3 loop: CATRGRAGNEQFF. The CDR3 nucleotides are TGTGCCACCAGGGGCAGGGCTGGCAATGAGCAGTTCTTC.

This chain links TRBV18 with TRBJ1-6; D unresolved. The ends were cut back, 1 base at V and 9 bases at J, with 7 bases in the middle. Germline V gene data show CDR1 as KGHSH and CDR2 as LQKENI. The length of the CDR3 is 13 residues. CDR3: CASSPQAGSPLHF. CDR3 DNA sequence: TGTGCCAGCTCACCACAGGCGGGTTCACCCCTCCACTTT.

The chain combines TRBV28 with TRBJ1-2; D unresolved. CDR3 size: 13 residues. V dropped 8 bases and J dropped 3 bases, with 13 bases sitting between them. Germline assignment: CDR1 MDHEN and CDR2 SYDVKM. In DNA, the CDR3 is TGTGCCAGCCACCAGGAGGGCGACTATGGCTACACCTTC. Translation gives CASHQEGDYGYTF.

V gene TRBV15 combines with J gene TRBJ2-5; tentative D call: TRBD1 (5 bases). CDR3 length equals 18 residues. Germline V gene data show CDR1 as LNHNV and CDR2 as YYDKDF (reference sequence). Trimming pared 3 bases from V and 1 base from J, leaving 21 bases between. Here the CDR3 reads CATSSDQGPGPPQETQYF. As DNA, the CDR3 is TGTGCCACCAGCAGTGACCAGGGCCCTGGCCCTCCCCAAGAGACCCAGTACTTC.

A single count supports this clone. The V and J genes are TRBV18 and TRBJ1-2; D remains ambiguous. The CDR3 contains 15 residues. Germline values: CDR1 KGHSH, CDR2 LQKENI. V dropped 1 base and J dropped 5 bases, with 14 bases sitting between them. CDR3 nucleotide sequence: TGTGCCAGCTCACCACTCGATAGTCCCCCTTATGGCTACACCTTC. It translates to CASSPLDSPPYGYTF.

This clone appeared a single time. V is TRBV6-6 and J is TRBJ2-5; maybe TRBD2 (6 bases). The germline CDR1 and CDR2 sequences are MNHNY and SVGAGI (reference sequence). The germline V and J ends were trimmed by 1 base and 5 bases, with 14 bases remaining between them. The length of the CDR3 is 15 residues. The CDR3 reads CASSYWVSGGETQYF. CDR3 in DNA: TGTGCCAGCAGTTACTGGGTTAGCGGCGGGGAGACCCAGTACTTC.

The chain carries TRBV5-1 and TRBJ1-5; no clear D. The V end lost 0 bases, the J end lost 5 bases, and 9 bases lay between the germline ends. The CDR3 is 14 residues long. Per the germline V gene, CDR1 is SGHRS and CDR2 is YFSETQ. CDR3 loop: CASSLGPGDQPQHF. As DNA, the CDR3 is TGCGCCAGCAGCTTGGGGCCGGGAGATCAGCCCCAGCATTTT.

J is TRBJ1-6 and V is TRBV27; 10 nucleotides match TRBD1. This CDR3 has 14 residues. Germline CDR1 reads MNHEY; CDR2 reads SMNVEV (reference sequence). V shed 4 bases and J 12 bases; nucleotides not matched to a gene: 6. CDR3 amino acids: CASSSRDRGGPLHF. The DNA for the CDR3 is TGTGCCAGCAGTTCCAGGGACAGGGGAGGACCCCTCCACTTT.

The CDR3 region is CASSVQALQETQYF. In DNA form, the CDR3 reads TGTGCCAGCAGCGTCCAGGCCCTCCAAGAGACCCAGTACTTC. The V call is TRBV6-5, the J call TRBJ2-5; no definite D call. This CDR3 region has 14 residues. Germline values: CDR1 MNHEY, CDR2 SVGAGI. The V end lost 6 bases, the J end lost 1 base, and 12 bases lay between the germline ends.

The chain links TRBV6-6 to TRBJ2-7; weak D call: TRBD1 (6 bases). The CDR3 is made up of 13 amino acids. CDR1 and CDR2 (germline): MNHNY, SVGAGI (reference sequence). V gave up 5 bases and J gave up 2 bases, with 10 bases separating them. The CDR3 sequence: CASSLGAAYEQYF. For the CDR3, the DNA is TGTGCCAGCAGTCTGGGGGCAGCCTACGAGCAGTACTTC.

The gene calls are TRBV9 and TRBJ1-4; D remains unclear. The CDR3 consists of 15 residues. V gave up 4 bases and J gave up 0 bases, with 10 bases separating them. Germline CDR1 is SGDLS and CDR2 is YYNGEE. Here the CDR3 reads CASSPQVTTNEKLFF. The CDR3, as DNA: TGTGCCAGCAGCCCCCAGGTAACAACTAATGAAAAACTGTTTTTT. Full variable domain (missing parts from reference TRBV9 and TRBJ1-4): DSGVTQTPKHLITATGQRVTLRCSPRSGDLSVYWYQQSLDQGLQFLIQYYNGEERAKGNILERFSAQQFPDLHSELNLSSLELGDSALYFCASSPQVTTNEKLFFGSGTQLSVL.

This sequence joins TRBV29-1 and TRBJ2-7; D is uncertain. The CDR3 consists of 15 residues. With 6 bases removed from V and 3 bases from J, the gap between germline ends came to 21 bases. Germline loops: CDR1 SQVTM, CDR2 ANQGSEA. CDR3 sequence (DNA): TGCAGCGTGTCGAGTCCCGGTTCCTTTTTCTACGAGCAGTACTTC. Translation: CSVSSPGSFFYEQYF.

The genes are TRBV7-3 and TRBJ2-6; unclear D gene. The germline gives CDR1 SGHTA, CDR2 FQGTGA. The CDR3 contains 16 residues. Trimming pared 4 bases from V and 2 bases from J, leaving 12 bases between. CDR3 protein: CASSSPSVTGANVLTF. CDR3 sequence (DNA): TGTGCCAGCAGCTCCCCCTCCGTAACTGGGGCCAACGTCCTGACTTTC.

This chain uses TRBV27 with TRBJ2-3; 9 bases are a match to TRBD1. This CDR3 has 16 residues. V shed 6 bases and J 2 bases; nucleotides not matched to a gene: 9. Looked up from germline, CDR1 is MNHEY and CDR2 is SMNVEV (reference sequence). The CDR3: CASRPRDRVLTDTQYF. The CDR3 coding sequence is TGTGCCAGCAGACCCCGGGACAGGGTTCTCACAGATACGCAGTATTTT.

The chain couples TRBV5-1 to TRBJ2-7, with 9 bases aligning to TRBD2. With V trimmed by 1 base and J by 5 bases, 7 bases remained unmatched. Germline CDR1 is SGHRS and CDR2 is YFSETQ. This CDR3 contains 15 residues. This CDR3 reads CASSLSSGTSHEQYF. In DNA form, the CDR3 reads TGCGCCAGCAGCTTGAGTTCCGGGACTAGCCACGAGCAGTACTTC.

The table lists this clone with a few counts. The V gene is TRBV30, the J gene TRBJ1-2; D not resolved. This CDR3 spans 15 amino acids. The V end lost 3 bases, the J end lost 6 bases, and 20 bases lay between the germline ends. From germline, CDR1 is GTSNPN and CDR2 SVGIG (reference sequence). The CDR3 region is CAWSPSSSLSHGYTF. CDR3 in DNA: TGTGCCTGGAGCCCCTCATCAAGCCTCTCCCATGGCTACACCTTC.

The rearrangement uses TRBV19 and TRBJ2-1; TRBD2 is a possible D gene (5 bases). V lost 3 bases to trimming and J lost 3 bases, with 12 bases between them. The CDR3 covers 15 residues. Germline V gives CDR1 LNHDA, CDR2 SQIVND (reference sequence). CDR3 loop: CASSIPQRDYNEQFF. The CDR3 bases are TGTGCCAGTAGTATCCCACAACGGGACTACAATGAGCAGTTCTTC.

The chain employs TRBV5-6 and TRBJ2-7; 10 nucleotides match TRBD2. Germline trimming cut 0 bases from V and 7 bases from J; bases unmatched to any gene: 13. The CDR3 is 17 amino acids. Germline values: CDR1 SGHDT, CDR2 YYEEEE. The CDR3 DNA reads as TGTGCCAGCAGCTTGGGGGTCGAGCGGGAGGGGGGTCGAGAGCAGTACTTC. It encodes CASSLGVEREGGREQYF. The variable domain in full, completed from reference TRBV5-6 and TRBJ2-7, reads DAGVTQSPTHLIKTRGQQVTLRCSPKSGHDTVSWYQQALGQGPQFIFQYYEEEERQRGNFPDRFSGHQFPNYSSELNVNALLLGDSALYLCASSLGVEREGGREQYFGPGTRLTVT.

This sequence joins TRBV27 and TRBJ1-5; no definite D call. This CDR3 region has 11 residues. CDR1 is MNHEY and CDR2 is SMNVEV in the germline V gene (reference sequence). Between the trimmed V and J ends, which lost 8 bases and 7 bases, there was a span of 9 bases. The CDR3 bases are TGTGCCAGCGGGGAGGTCCAGCCCCAGCATTTT. Translation: CASGEVQPQHF.

The rearrangement joins TRBV4-3 to TRBJ2-5, with D uncertain. Germline values: CDR1 LGHNA, CDR2 YSLEER. The CDR3 is 13 residues long. V lost 0 bases, J lost 8 bases, and 10 bases lay in between. The CDR3 spells CASSQEASLTQYF. CDR3 coding DNA: TGCGCCAGCAGCCAAGAGGCTAGTCTTACCCAGTACTTC.